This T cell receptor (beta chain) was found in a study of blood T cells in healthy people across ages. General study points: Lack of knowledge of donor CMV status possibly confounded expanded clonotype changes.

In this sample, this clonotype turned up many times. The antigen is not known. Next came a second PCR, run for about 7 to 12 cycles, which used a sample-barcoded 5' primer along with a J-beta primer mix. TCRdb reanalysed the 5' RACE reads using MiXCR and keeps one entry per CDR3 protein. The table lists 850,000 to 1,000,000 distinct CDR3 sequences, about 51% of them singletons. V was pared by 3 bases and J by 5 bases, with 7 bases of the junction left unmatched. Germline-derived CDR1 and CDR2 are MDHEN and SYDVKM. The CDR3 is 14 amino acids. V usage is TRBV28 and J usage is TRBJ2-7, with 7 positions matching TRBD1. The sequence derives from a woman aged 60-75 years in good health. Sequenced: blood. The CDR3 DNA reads TGTGCCAGCAGTTTTTTACAGGGGTACGACGAGCAGTACTTC. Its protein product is CASSFLQGYDEQYF.